This TCR beta chain comes out of a study of cytomegalovirus exposure and HLA in healthy donors. Whole-study findings and limits: A link between a missense DCLRE1C variant and TCR beta V- and J-gene trimming emerged from a later analysis. Productive status was seen about 90% or about 30% of the time for most TCR beta V segments in an earlier analysis.

To note about this clone: Its antigen is undetermined.

V dropped 3 bases and J dropped 0 bases, with 15 bases sitting between them. In germline, CDR1 is SGHTA, CDR2 FQGNSA. CDR3 length: 16 amino acids. The study ran its PCR with 60 Vbeta and 13 Jbeta primers. Libraries were prepared by immunoSEQ multiplex PCR; TCRdb keeps only in-frame clonotypes and omits some of them. Of 90,000 to 100,000 clones listed, about 80% were seen once; the top ten hold about 2%. This TCR derives from a man in his forties or fifties in good health and CMV-seronegative. The rearrangement joins TRBV7-2 to TRBJ2-7, with D possibly being TRBD2 (5 bases). The sequenced sample consisted of PBMCs. CDR3: CASSFSLRGSSYEQYF. In nucleotides, the CDR3 is TGTGCCAGCAGCTTTTCCCTTCGGGGAAGCTCCTACGAGCAGTACTTC.